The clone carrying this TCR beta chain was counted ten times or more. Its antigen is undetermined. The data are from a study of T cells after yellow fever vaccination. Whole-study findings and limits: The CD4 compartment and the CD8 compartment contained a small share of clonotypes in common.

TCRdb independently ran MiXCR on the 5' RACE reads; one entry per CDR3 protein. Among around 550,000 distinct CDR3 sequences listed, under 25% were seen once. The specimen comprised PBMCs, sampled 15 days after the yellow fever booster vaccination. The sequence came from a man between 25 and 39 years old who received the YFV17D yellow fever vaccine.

CDR3 nucleotides: TGTGCCAGCTCACCCTCACGACAGGGCAATGAGCAGTTCTTC. Protein: CASSPSRQGNEQFF. The genes are TRBV18 and TRBJ2-1; 7 bases are shared with TRBD1. The length of the CDR3 is 14 residues. From germline, CDR1 is KGHSH and CDR2 LQKENI. With 3 bases clipped from V and 6 bases from J, the junction kept 5 bases outside the gene matches.